A single sample is the source of the 8 T cell receptor beta chains below, sequenced in a study of a mutant IDH1 vaccine in newly diagnosed glioma. Their specific antigens are unknown. The time point here: week 23, last vaccination. Vaccination comprised doses that each held 300 ug of mutant IDH1 20-mer peptide, plus topical imiquimod. This table comes from immunoSEQ multiplex PCR, and its TCRdb copy is limited to in-frame clones, with some not included. The data hold some 38,000 clones, with about four fifths observed a single time. Sequencing used PBMCs, obtained from a glioma patient whose treatment included an IDH1 peptide vaccine. Every receptor here comes from a man aged 35 to 55 with glioma.

This clone has a single count. This rearrangement joins TRBV5-1 to TRBJ2-2; unclear D gene. The CDR3 runs to 15 residues. V was pared by 0 bases and J by 0 bases, with 6 bases between. The germline gives CDR1 SGHRS, CDR2 YFSETQ. The CDR3: CASSLEQTNTGELFF. The CDR3 DNA is TGCGCCAGCAGCTTGGAACAGACGAACACCGGGGAGCTGTTTTTT.

CDR3 coding DNA: TGTGCCAGCAGCTTCGACAGACTGAACACTGAAGCTTTCTTT. It encodes CASSFDRLNTEAFF. V gene TRBV5-4 combines with J gene TRBJ1-1; D possibly corresponds to TRBD1 (5 bases). The CDR3 loop spans 14 amino acids. CDR1 SGHNT and CDR2 YYREEE come from the germline V gene (reference sequence). Trimming took off 2 bases at V and 0 bases at J, with 8 bases between the two ends.

This clone has only a few counts. The rearrangement links TRBV7-6 to TRBJ1-1; D call uncertain. Trimming removed 2 bases from V and 2 bases from J, with 12 bases in between. The length of the CDR3 is 15 residues. Per germline, CDR1 SGHVS and CDR2 FNYEAQ. The CDR3 protein is CASSLRVGHNTEAFF. The DNA for the CDR3 is TGTGCCAGCAGCTTACGGGTCGGCCATAACACTGAAGCTTTCTTT.

The J gene is TRBJ2-1, the V gene TRBV29-1, with D uncertain. Germline CDR1 is SQVTM and CDR2 is ANQGSEA. This CDR3 has 9 residues. V dropped 3 bases and J dropped 10 bases, with 4 bases sitting between them. DNA for the CDR3: TGCAGCGTTGAGTACGAGCAGTTCTTC. This sequence encodes CSVEYEQFF.

This clone has only a few counts. J is TRBJ2-3 and V is TRBV7-2, with 9 bases matching TRBD2. Per the germline V gene, CDR1 is SGHTA and CDR2 is FQGNSA. The CDR3 totals 16 residues. V lost 3 bases, J lost 4 bases, and 8 bases stayed unmatched. The CDR3 DNA is TGTGCCAGCAGCTTTAGGGCGGGGGGGCGAGCAGATACGCAGTATTTT. Translating it yields CASSFRAGGRADTQYF.

The rearrangement links TRBV7-3 to TRBJ2-1, with D possibly being TRBD1 or TRBD2 (6 bases each). CDR1 is SGHTA and CDR2 is FQGTGA in the germline V gene. Trimming removed 6 bases from V and 7 bases from J, with 16 bases in between. The CDR3 consists of 14 residues. CDR3 in amino acids: CASRPGQSGNEQFF. CDR3 nucleotide sequence: TGTGCCAGCAGACCCGGACAGAGCGGGAATGAGCAGTTCTTC.

The chain couples TRBV12-5 to TRBJ1-3; tentative D call: TRBD1 (5 bases). CDR1 is LGHNT and CDR2 is FRNRAP in the germline V gene. The CDR3 covers 15 residues. The V end was cut by 0 bases, the J end by 9 bases, with 15 bases between. In DNA, the CDR3 is TGTGCTAGTGGTTTGGTATATCCAGGGCTGGGCACCATATATTTT. This codes for CASGLVYPGLGTIYF.

J is TRBJ1-2 and V is TRBV15; D is uncertain. Trimming pared 0 bases from V and 5 bases from J, leaving 7 bases between. CDR3 size: 13 residues. Germline lookup yields CDR1 LNHNV and CDR2 YYDKDF (reference sequence). The CDR3 DNA is TGTGCCACCAGCAGAGATCGCGGGTATGGCTACACCTTC. Protein sequence: CATSRDRGYGYTF.